This TCR beta chain is drawn from a study of blood T cells in healthy people across ages. The use of a sample-barcoded 5' primer and a J-beta primer mix characterized a second PCR of roughly 6 to 11 cycles. TCRdb passed the 5' RACE reads through MiXCR, listing each CDR3 protein once. This sample has 1,500,000 or so distinct CDR3 sequences, with approximately 42% found just once. The CDR3 runs to 13 residues. The V and J ends lost 1 base and 2 bases respectively, with 6 bases between them. The germline gives CDR1 SGDLS, CDR2 YYNGEE. The TCR comes from a woman under 30 in good health. Material: blood. The chain carries TRBV9 and TRBJ1-2; D uncertain. CDR3 bases: TGTGCCAGCAGCGTATATCCGAACTATGGCTACACCTTC. This sequence encodes CASSVYPNYGYTF.